Following are 3 T cell receptor beta chains from one sample sequenced in a study of OX40 agonist ivuxolimab in advanced cancers. Profiled with immunoSEQ multiplex PCR; TCRdb holds only in-frame clones, not every one. The table includes about 110,000 clones, just over 90% detected once. This material consisted of CD4+ or CD8+ T cells sorted from blood, taken in a trial of the OX40 agonist ivuxolimab. These receptors were taken from an adult with an advanced solid tumor such as melanoma, head and neck, liver or kidney cancer.

This chain uses TRBV2 with TRBJ2-3; a possible D gene is TRBD2 (6 bases). V was trimmed by 3 bases and J by 1 base, leaving 11 bases between them. This CDR3 has 15 residues. The germline V gene has CDR1 SNHLY and CDR2 FYNNEI. CDR3 residues: CASSELASGTDTQYF. As DNA, the CDR3 is TGTGCCAGCAGTGAGTTGGCTAGCGGCACAGATACGCAGTATTTT.

CDR3 sequence reads: CASSEAVGEQFF. In DNA, the CDR3 is TGCGCCAGCAGTGAGGCGGTCGGTGAGCAGTTCTTC. The V and J genes are TRBV10-2 and TRBJ2-1, with D hard to call. Germline CDR1 WSHSY, CDR2 SAAADI. This CDR3 region has 12 residues. V lost 2 bases to trimming and J lost 9 bases, with 8 bases between them.

J is TRBJ1-2 and V is TRBV28, with 7 bases that match TRBD1. J lost 4 bases, V lost 7 bases, and 9 bases had no gene match. Germline V CDR1 and CDR2: MDHEN, SYDVKM. The CDR3 has 14 residues. The CDR3 loop is CASTEVTGAYGYTF. CDR3 nucleotides: TGTGCCAGCACCGAGGTTACAGGGGCCTATGGCTACACCTTC.